The next 21 T cell receptor beta chains were all read from a single sample in a study of cytomegalovirus exposure and HLA in healthy donors. The PCR ran on 60 Vbeta and 13 Jbeta primers. Measured with immunoSEQ multiplex PCR; TCRdb has only the in-frame clones, and not every one. In the table there are more than 150,000 clones, 65% to 85% of which are singletons. What was sequenced was PBMCs. The receptors stem from a woman aged 40-49 years in good health and CMV-seropositive.

The V call is TRBV30, the J call TRBJ1-1, with TRBD1 identical over 7 bases. V lost 5 bases, J lost 4 bases, and 7 bases stayed unmatched. Per germline, CDR1 GTSNPN and CDR2 SVGIG (reference sequence). This CDR3 has 13 amino acids. The CDR3 region has the DNA TGTGCCTGGCGGAGACCAGGGGGCACTGAAGCTTTCTTT. This codes for CAWRRPGGTEAFF.

The chain is built from TRBV11-2 and TRBJ2-7, with 14 bases lining up with TRBD2. CDR3 length equals 17 residues. J was trimmed by 5 bases and V by 3 bases; bases with no gene match: 9. Germline V CDR1 and CDR2: SGHAT, FQNNGV. The DNA of the CDR3 is TGTGCCAGCAGCTTCGGACTAGCGGGGGGACCTAGTCACGAGCAGTACTTC. It translates to CASSFGLAGGPSHEQYF.

The CDR3 loop is CASSLRSQGYEQYF. The CDR3, as DNA: TGTGCCAGCAGCTTAAGGAGCCAGGGCTACGAGCAGTACTTC. This chain joins TRBV7-3 and TRBJ2-7; maybe TRBD1 (5 bases). Germline lookup yields CDR1 SGHTA and CDR2 FQGTGA. V was trimmed by 1 base and J by 3 bases, leaving 10 bases between them. This CDR3 region has 14 residues.

The chain recombines TRBV7-5 with TRBJ2-2; the table gives TRBD2 as D, unverified against the DNA. TRBV7-5 is a listed pseudogene. CDR3 size: 19 residues. CDR3 bases: TGTGCCAGAAGCTTAGCTCAGCGGGGGGCAGCCCGGAACACCGGGGAGCTGTTTTTT. Amino acid sequence: CARSLAQRGAARNTGELFF.

The chain joins TRBV5-6 to TRBJ1-2; D gene ambiguous. Germline V gene sequence: CDR1 SGHDT, CDR2 YYEEEE. The CDR3 has 15 residues. Trimming removed 3 bases at V and 0 bases at J, with 12 bases between. DNA of the CDR3: TGTGCCAGCAGCTCCCTGACACTGACTAACTATGGCTACACCTTC. Protein sequence: CASSSLTLTNYGYTF.

The chain's CDR3 is CASSFRLARKTQYF. DNA of the CDR3: TGTGCCAGCAGCTTCAGGCTAGCGAGAAAGACCCAGTACTTC. The chain has TRBV5-6 and TRBJ2-5, with a possible D match to TRBD2 (6 bases). Trimming cost V 2 bases and J 6 bases, with 14 bases left between them. The CDR3 loop spans 14 amino acids. Germline CDR1 SGHDT, CDR2 YYEEEE.

This chain uses TRBV5-8 with TRBJ1-2; D ambiguous. The length of the CDR3 is 13 residues. Looked up from germline, CDR1 is SGHTS and CDR2 is YDEGEE. V gave up 5 bases and J gave up 0 bases, with 8 bases separating them. CDR3 residues: CASSKTTNYGYTF. The CDR3 DNA follows: TGTGCCAGCAGTAAGACAACTAACTATGGCTACACCTTC.

The chain is built from TRBV14 and TRBJ1-2; 7 nucleotides agree with TRBD1. The length of the CDR3 is 15 residues. The germline V gene has CDR1 SGHDN and CDR2 FVKESK. V dropped 3 bases and J dropped 8; count of bases not matched to a gene: 12. The chain's CDR3 is CASSHGQADRQGYTF. CDR3 nucleotide sequence: TGTGCCAGCAGCCACGGACAGGCCGACCGCCAGGGCTACACCTTC. Combining the CDR3 with reference TRBV14 and TRBJ1-2 gives the whole variable domain EAGVTQFPSHSVIEKGQTVTLRCDPISGHDNLYWYRRVMGKEIKFLLHFVKESKQDESGMPNNRFLAERTGGTYSTLKVQPAELEDSGVYFCASSHGQADRQGYTFGSGTRLTVV.

J is TRBJ1-1 and V is TRBV7-2, with 7 bases that match TRBD1. The V gene's germline CDR1 is SGHTA and CDR2 FQGNSA. The trim removed 3 bases at V and 4 bases at J, leaving 5 bases unmatched. The CDR3 has 14 amino acids. CDR3 DNA: TGTGCCAGCAGCTTCACGGACAGGAGCACTGAAGCTTTCTTT. Translating it yields CASSFTDRSTEAFF.

This clone was observed a single time. The chain joins TRBV6-5 to TRBJ1-1; unclear D gene. Germline CDR1 MNHEY, CDR2 SVGAGI. This CDR3 has 14 amino acids. V was cut by 4 bases and J by 1 base, with 10 bases left in between. CDR3 protein: CASSSHVENTEAFF. CDR3 nucleotide sequence: TGTGCCAGCAGTTCCCACGTAGAGAACACTGAAGCTTTCTTT.

CDR3 amino acids: CASGTEGAGGYTF. CDR3 in DNA: TGTGCTAGTGGGACCGAGGGGGCGGGTGGCTACACCTTC. The chain recombines TRBV12-5 with TRBJ1-2, with 7 nucleotides matching TRBD1. The CDR3 extends over 13 amino acids. V lost 6 bases and J lost 7; bases outside the gene matches: 8. Germline V lookup: CDR1 LGHNT, CDR2 FRNRAP.

The chain combines TRBV29-1 with TRBJ1-3; 7 nucleotides line up with TRBD1. CDR3 length equals 14 residues. Per germline, CDR1 SQVTM and CDR2 ANQGSEA. J lost 0 bases, V lost 6 bases, and 5 bases had no gene match. CDR3 nucleotides: TGCAGCGTCGCCGGGACAGCCTCTGGAAACACCATATATTTT. Protein sequence: CSVAGTASGNTIYF.

The chain combines TRBV2 with TRBJ1-2; a weak D match, TRBD1 (5 bases). The CDR3 sequence is 14 residues long. Germline-derived CDR1 and CDR2 are SNHLY and FYNNEI. V lost 5 bases, J lost 1 base, and 11 bases lay in between. CDR3 bases: TGTGCCAGCAGTAGAGACAGTAGTAACTATGGCTACACCTTC. Amino acids: CASSRDSSNYGYTF.

Comment on this clone: Within the sample, other DNA sequences also encode this same CDR3. The CDR3: CASSPGTGNQPQHF. The CDR3 region has the DNA TGTGCCAGCAGTCCAGGGACAGGCAATCAGCCCCAGCATTTT. The chain recombines TRBV27 with TRBJ1-5, with TRBD1 identical over 7 bases. Unmatched junction bases numbered 3, after V lost 5 bases and J lost 2 bases. CDR3 size: 14 residues. Germline V CDR1 and CDR2: MNHEY, SMNVEV (reference sequence).

The genes are TRBV5-6 and TRBJ2-7; 7 nucleotides line up with TRBD1. Germline CDR1 SGHDT, CDR2 YYEEEE. Trimming at V came to 2 bases and at J to 2 bases, leaving 7 bases not matched to a gene. The CDR3 has 15 residues. The CDR3 sequence is CASSFFTGTAYEQYF. In nucleotides, the CDR3 is TGTGCCAGCAGCTTCTTTACGGGGACAGCCTACGAGCAGTACTTC.

The rearrangement links TRBV5-6 to TRBJ2-7; 7 bases map to TRBD1. The CDR3 runs 16 residues. Germline CDR1 reads SGHDT; CDR2 reads YYEEEE. Losses at the gene ends were 4 bases for V and 1 base for J; bases not matched to a gene: 11. The CDR3 DNA is TGTGCCAGCAGCGTCCGTCGGACAGGATTTTCCTACGAGCAGTACTTC. Protein product: CASSVRRTGFSYEQYF.

The rearrangement joins TRBV28 to TRBJ2-7; no definite D call. Germline CDR1 and CDR2: MDHEN and SYDVKM. V lost 6 bases to trimming and J lost 2 bases, with 14 bases between them. The length of the CDR3 is 14 residues. CDR3 sequence (DNA): TGTGCCAGCAGACCCCGGTTGAGTACCTACGAGCAGTACTTC. Protein product: CASRPRLSTYEQYF.

The gene calls are TRBV5-4 and TRBJ2-7; 7 bases fit TRBD1. Trimming cost V 4 bases and J 5 bases; bases outside gene matches: 9. This CDR3 comprises 14 residues. Looked up from germline, CDR1 is SGHNT and CDR2 is YYREEE (reference sequence). CDR3 loop: CASSRDIDRDEQYF. The CDR3 DNA sequence: TGTGCCAGCAGCCGAGACATAGACAGGGACGAGCAGTACTTC.

This chain uses TRBV2 with TRBJ1-2; tentative D call: TRBD1 (5 bases). Looked up from germline, CDR1 is SNHLY and CDR2 is FYNNEI. Trimming shortened V by 3 bases and J by 7 bases, and 12 bases separated the two germline ends. This CDR3 contains 13 residues. In DNA form, the CDR3 reads TGTGCCAGCAGTGAGGCAGGGTCATTTGGCTACACCTTC. Translated, it gives CASSEAGSFGYTF. Combining the CDR3 with reference TRBV2 and TRBJ1-2 gives the whole variable domain EPEVTQTPSHQVTQMGQEVILRCVPISNHLYFYWYRQILGQKVEFLVSFYNNEISEKSEIFDDQFSVERPDGSNFTLKIRSTKLEDSAMYFCASSEAGSFGYTFGSGTRLTVV.

The chain is built from TRBV5-1 and TRBJ2-3; TRBD2 aligns across 9 bases. Germline-derived CDR1 and CDR2 are SGHRS and YFSETQ. CDR3 length: 14 amino acids. V gave up 7 bases and J gave up 2 bases; unmatched junction bases: 5. The CDR3 loop reads CASWGGGATDTQYF. CDR3 nucleotide sequence: TGCGCCAGCTGGGGCGGGGGGGCCACAGATACGCAGTATTTT.

About this clone: One junction end does not reproduce the germline sequence, and a read error may be involved. The chain employs TRBV5-4 and TRBJ2-4; D remains ambiguous. Germline CDR1 reads SGHNT; CDR2 reads YYREEE (reference sequence). The CDR3 runs 12 residues. The CDR3 reads CASSLDGGSSHF. The DNA of the CDR3 is TGTGCCAGCAGCTTGGATGGCGGATCTTCCCACTTC. Looking up the rest from reference TRBV5-4 and TRBJ2-4 gives the full variable domain: ETGVTQSPTHLIKTRGQQVTLRCSSQSGHNTVSWYQQALGQGPQFIFQYYREEENGRGNFPPRFSGLQFPNYSSELNVNALELDDSALYLCASSLDGGSSHFGAGTRLSVL.